Detailed here is one TCR beta chain. Its target antigen remains unknown. Per-nucleotide qualities are absent, and no much larger clonotype sits a single base away. The method was multiplex PCR. This sample was sequenced with an Illumina HiSeq 4000. iRepertoire HTBI primers and Arm-PCR amplification of CDR3 regions were used to construct TCR beta libraries. Before sequencing, the PCR products went through gel purification. As for how the authors treated the data: Gene usage analysis of CDR3 amino acid clonotypes used the 55 to 65 TRBV and 14 to 15 TRBJ segments found across samples. COPE and FqMerger were used to merge the filtered high-quality paired reads into contigs. BLAST was used to align contigs to IMGT TRBV, TRBD and TRBJ reference genes, and CDR3 was defined according to IMGT. Any clonotype with a frequency above 0.1% was counted as a highly expanded clone. Shannon entropy was used to measure repertoire diversity, and the Gini coefficient was used to measure V-J evenness. A clonotype was considered public if more than one individual shared it. In-frame beta chains were kept once TCRdb had trimmed the public reads at Q25 with fastp and called clones with MiXCR. Records with the same CDR3 protein are collapsed into one entry carrying the most frequent genes and DNA. The V and J calls come from TCRdb's annotation, not from the publication. The sample table holds roughly 420,000 distinct CDR3 sequences, of which 15% were seen once. 20% to 25% of the sample comes from the top ten.

CDR1 and CDR2 are read off the germline V gene (reference sequence) as MNHEY and SMNVEV. V sheds 8 bases and J sheds 0 bases, leaving 33 bases between their ends. From the cysteine up to the phenylalanine, the CDR3 has a length of 21 residues. The CDR3 DNA has 63 bases and is translated from base 1. The label giving this sample's time point can be read as: newly diagnosed GD, antithyroid drugs for less than 3 months. For both TCR sequencing and RNA sequencing, RNA was extracted from PBMCs in TRIzol. The diagnosis of Graves' disease was made according to American Thyroid Association guidelines. Patients were recruited from an endocrinology department in Xi'an, China. Each patient gave roughly 10 milliliters of peripheral blood, collected in an EDTA anticoagulant tube. Ficoll Paque Plus density gradient separation was used to isolate PBMCs, and no further T cell sorting was done. RNA quality was checked with an Agilent 2100 Bioanalyzer and agarose gel, and concentration with a NanoDrop 2000.

This entry comes from a study of regulatory T cells in long-lasting Graves disease (dated by TCRdb to 2020 to 2022). With respect to the entire study: In the newly diagnosed Graves' disease group, patients had been taking antithyroid drugs for less than 3 months. This study used TCR sequencing and RNA sequencing of peripheral blood to compare persistent Graves' disease patients against newly diagnosed Graves' disease patients. The study was registered as a clinical trial and conducted in China. A total of about 33 samples underwent TCR sequencing, from about 13 patients with persistent Graves' disease and 20 or so patients with newly diagnosed Graves' disease. Study-wide conclusions, independent of this receptor: As a limitation, the authors acknowledged that the small sample size may reduce accuracy. Peripheral blood alone was examined, since thyroid tissue, which constituted the primary lesion, could not be accessed. A larger number of public clonotypes was shared among persistent patients (about 2,700) than among newly diagnosed patients (roughly 980). Sequencing and analysis were limited to the TCR beta chain. Compared with newly diagnosed patients, patients with persistent Graves' disease had lower TCR Shannon entropy and fewer highly expanded clones, which suggests clonal expansion. Preferential use of TRBV28, TRBJ1-2 and TRBJ2-5 was observed in persistent disease, whereas TRBV20-1 and TRBJ2-1 were favored in newly diagnosed disease.

The chain uses TRBV27 and TRBJ2-3; TRBD2 is a possible D gene, resting on 5 matching bases. This TCR came from a female donor with Graves disease. The sample was peripheral blood mononuclear cells (PBMCs), taken at new diagnosis, from a patient treated with antithyroid drugs. The sequenced DNA: TGTGCCAGCTCACCCGACTACTTCTCGGCCTATAACCTCGGGAGCACAGATACGCAGTATTTT. Its product reads: CASSPDYFSAYNLGSTDTQYF.